This TCR beta chain emerged from a study of T cell responses to AZD1222 COVID-19 vaccine (TCRdb year 2021). For context, the study as a whole: A total of 240 or so trial participants underwent TCR sequencing, of whom around 210 had received two doses of AZD1222 and approximately 25 had received two doses of the MenACWY control vaccine. Enrollment into the trials was organized by age into subgroups of 18-55, 56-69 and 70-plus years, and those subgroups contained approximately 150, 30 and 60 TCR-sequenced participants, respectively. What the work shows at the level of the full study, not this receptor alone: In the small 56-69-year group, the increase in depth fell short of significance, most likely because of low power. The vaccine-associated CD4 TCRs covered the entire spike protein, and the dominant responses fell in regions 160-218 and 743-854. Conclusions about previously exposed vaccinees are limited because only six or seven AZD1222 recipients were SARS-CoV-2 seropositive at baseline. Spike-specific TCR breadth and depth rose significantly after two AZD1222 doses compared with day 0 and with MenACWY recipients. No day 14 peak-response samples were available, so repertoires were characterized only after the peak T cell response. Participants were mostly white British, with more females than males. The authors suggested clonal diversity may have been underestimated. Reportedly, close to half of the unique spike-specific TCRs recognized epitopes lying outside the regions that are mutated in the B.1.351 and B.1.1.7 variants.

V trim: 2 bases; J trim: 0 bases; unmatched bases: 5. From the germline V gene, CDR1 is SGHTA and CDR2 is FQGTGA. Measured from the cysteine to the phenylalanine, the CDR3 is 17 residues long. The sequence is cut down to CDR3 DNA, 51 bases in frame from base 1. Points on this clone: Its antigen is currently not known. No clone much larger than this one lies a single base away; base qualities are absent.

The time point label, read with the paper, signifies: about 28 days (+/-7) after the second vaccine dose. AZD1222 recipients with second doses at about 4 weeks or about 12 weeks were pooled, because spike-specific TCR depth and breadth did not differ between schedules. Samples from vaccinated people were obtained from the UK trials COV001 and COV002, which included a single-blind randomized controlled phase 2/3 trial of AZD1222 (ChAdOx1 nCoV-19) in healthy adults. For TCRbeta chain sequencing, PBMC samples were collected from trial participants at day 0 and at day 28 after the second dose. The CDR3 regions of human TCRbeta chains were subjected to immunosequencing. The authors processed their data as follows. TCRs in the repertoires were matched against a reference library of SARS-CoV-2-specific TCRs that had been generated with the MIRA antigen-specificity platform. Breadth was defined as the fraction of unique TCRs that were SARS-CoV-2-associated. Depth was defined as the fraction of total T cells that were SARS-CoV-2-associated. Using the MIRA data, each spike-specific TCR was assigned both to the spike region to which the TCR was reactive and to a CD4 or CD8 class. Log10-transformed breadth and depth values were compared by one-way ANOVA with Sidak's multiple comparisons tests. TCRdb retrieved this table from immuneACCESS and kept in-frame rearrangements only. Not all clones are present; in checked studies, unresolved V genes account for under half, and no reason is known for the remainder. Clone size and V and J calls were adopted from that table, with D and trimming inferred from the DNA. A total of 150,000 to 200,000 clones appear in this sample, about 91% of them only once. The ten largest clones add up to 1.3% of the sample.

The sequence derives from an adult who received the AZD1222 COVID-19 vaccine. Source: peripheral blood, taken 28 days after the second AZD1222 dose. The sequence is built from TRBV7-3 and TRBJ1-1; TRBD1 agrees with 11 junctional bases. For the CDR3, the sequence is CASSLGQGAILNTEAFF. The nucleotides are TGTGCCAGCAGCTTAGGACAGGGGGCCATCCTGAACACTGAAGCTTTCTTT.